This section outlines one T cell receptor (beta chain) sequence together with its context. The sample originates from a study of blood T cell repertoires in COVID-19. About the research overall: Sites in the United States, Italy and Spain provided acute and convalescent COVID-19 samples. Sources were T cells, B-cell-depleted T cells, or PBMCs; the material itself was cDNA or gDNA.

Original data processing: How many nucleated cells were present was estimated from reference gene primer amplification. Profiled with immunoSEQ multiplex PCR; TCRdb holds only in-frame clones, not every one. V and J calls and clone size are copied from that table; D and trimming were computed from the DNA. The sample includes about 220,000 clones, roughly 84% of them seen just once. Trimming shortened V by 5 bases and J by 3 bases, and 10 bases separated the two germline ends. This CDR3 comprises 14 residues. The germline gives CDR1 SEHNR, CDR2 FQNEAQ (reference sequence). The sample taken for sequencing was peripheral blood. The sequence derives from a middle-aged man with active or convalescent COVID-19. The chain has TRBV7-9 and TRBJ2-2; no reliable D call. The CDR3 loop reads CASSITEDTGELFF. DNA of the CDR3: TGTGCCAGCAGCATTACAGAAGACACCGGGGAGCTGTTTTTT.